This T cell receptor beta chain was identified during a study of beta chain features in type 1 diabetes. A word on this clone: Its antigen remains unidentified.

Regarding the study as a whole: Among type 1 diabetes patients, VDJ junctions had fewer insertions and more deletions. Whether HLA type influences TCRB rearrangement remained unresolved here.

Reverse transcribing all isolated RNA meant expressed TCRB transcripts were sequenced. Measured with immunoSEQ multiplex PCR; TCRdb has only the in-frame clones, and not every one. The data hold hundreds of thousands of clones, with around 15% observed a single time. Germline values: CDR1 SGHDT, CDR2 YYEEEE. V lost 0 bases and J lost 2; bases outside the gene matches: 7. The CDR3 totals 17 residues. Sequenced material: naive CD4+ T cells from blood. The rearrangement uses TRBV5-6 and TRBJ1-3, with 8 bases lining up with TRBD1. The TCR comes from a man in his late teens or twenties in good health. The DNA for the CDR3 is TGTGCCAGCAGCTTGGTTTCTCCAGGGGGCGCTGGAAACACCATATATTTT. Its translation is CASSLVSPGGAGNTIYF.